This T cell receptor (beta chain) was sequenced in a study of monozygotic twins with inflammatory bowel disease. Study-level results: Separate T cell subtypes could not be resolved from one another. Twin concordance left repertoire similarity unchanged, with limited power a possible explanation for this lack of difference.

In regard to this clonotype: Its antigen remains unknown.

The CDR3 has 17 amino acids. With the 5' RACE reads reprocessed, TCRdb shows one record per CDR3 protein and no DNA. The table for this sample gives more than 300,000 distinct CDR3 sequences. Whole blood that had not undergone T cell sorting provided the isolated total RNA. Sequenced sample: blood. The rearrangement uses TRBV12-3 or TRBV12-4 and TRBJ2-1; TCRdb selects TRBD1, and the lack of DNA leaves this call unchecked. The TCR sequence derives from a human donor with ulcerative colitis or Crohn's disease, or a healthy co-twin of an affected twin (not recorded which). CDR3 sequence reads: CASSLLPDRRGYNEQFF.